Listed here are 20 T cell receptor beta chains from one sample, sequenced in a study of T cell repertoires in cytomegalovirus infection. These receptors' antigens are unknown. TCRdb reanalysed the reads using MiXCR and keeps one entry per CDR3 protein. The table has around 500,000 distinct CDR3 sequences, about 42% seen once; the top ten hold approximately 40%. Specimen: cultured PBMCs, collected from culture after CMV antigen stimulation. All receptors derive from a human donor in good health (CMV status not recorded). Some clones in this sample may be carry-over from other donors' samples.

This chain uses TRBV9 with TRBJ2-6; possibly TRBD1 or TRBD2 for D (6 bases each). The germline V gene has CDR1 SGDLS and CDR2 YYNGEE. V shed 6 bases and J shed 2 bases, with 18 bases lying between them. The CDR3 runs to 17 residues. CDR3 residues: CASTREGGTPGANVLTF. The CDR3 nucleotides are TGTGCCAGCACCAGGGAAGGGGGGACTCCTGGGGCCAACGTCCTGACTTTC.

The V and J genes are TRBV12-3 or TRBV12-4 and TRBJ2-5, with D possibly being TRBD1 (6 bases). The V and J ends lost 4 bases and 5 bases respectively, with 14 bases between them. The length of the CDR3 is 14 residues. The CDR3, as DNA: TGTGCCAGCAGTTATGGACAGCCGGGGGAGACCCAGTACTTC. It yields the protein CASSYGQPGETQYF.

This chain connects TRBV12-3 or TRBV12-4 to TRBJ2-3; a possible D gene is TRBD1 (5 bases). V lost 5 bases and J lost 3, with 12 bases in between. CDR3 length equals 14 residues. CDR3 sequence: CASSGRGRTDTQYF. CDR3 DNA: TGTGCCAGCAGTGGAAGGGGCAGAACAGATACGCAGTATTTT.

This clonotype came up a few times. The rearrangement links TRBV7-2 to TRBJ1-2; the D gene is possibly TRBD1 (6 bases). V lost 8 bases and J 4 bases, leaving 17 bases between the germline ends. CDR1 SGHTA and CDR2 FQGNSA come from the germline V gene. This CDR3 contains 14 residues. CDR3 protein: CASLRSGAGYGYTF. The CDR3 region has the DNA TGTGCCAGCCTAAGATCAGGGGCGGGCTATGGCTACACCTTC.

The sample holds many counts of this clonotype. The gene calls are TRBV7-2 and TRBJ1-2; unclear D gene. Germline V gives CDR1 SGHTA, CDR2 FQGNSA. The CDR3 is 13 amino acids. The ends were cut back, 1 base at V and 4 bases at J, with 7 bases in the middle. CDR3 protein: CASSLGASYGYTF. The CDR3 DNA follows: TGTGCCAGCAGCTTAGGGGCGTCCTATGGCTACACCTTC.

The gene calls are TRBV28 and TRBJ2-7; TRBD2 might be the D (5 bases). Deletions cut 5 bases from V and 3 bases from J, with 11 bases between. The V gene's germline CDR1 is MDHEN and CDR2 SYDVKM. This CDR3 region has 13 residues. Written as DNA, the CDR3 is TGTGCCAGCAGTACCCCTACTAGCTACGAGCAGTACTTC. Protein: CASSTPTSYEQYF.

CDR3 protein: CASSLAWGNQPQHF. CDR3 bases: TGTGCCAGCAGCTTGGCATGGGGCAATCAGCCCCAGCATTTT. J is TRBJ1-5 and V is TRBV5-6; no firm D call. In germline, CDR1 is SGHDT, CDR2 YYEEEE. The CDR3 has 14 amino acids. The V and J ends lost 0 bases and 2 bases respectively, with 6 bases between them.

This clonotype has just a few counts. V gene TRBV7-2 combines with J gene TRBJ1-4; no reliable D call. This CDR3 region has 15 residues. The germline gives CDR1 SGHTA, CDR2 FQGNSA. The V gene lost 2 bases and the J gene lost 6 bases, with 13 bases spanning the gap. In DNA, the CDR3 is TGTGCCAGCAGCTTATCTTGGGGATGGGATGAAAAACTGTTTTTT. Protein product: CASSLSWGWDEKLFF.

The V and J genes are TRBV7-9 and TRBJ2-5; maybe TRBD1 (5 bases). Trimming left V 5 bases short and J 4 bases short, with 8 bases between. The CDR3 covers 12 residues. Germline values: CDR1 SEHNR, CDR2 FQNEAQ (reference sequence). CDR3 nucleotide sequence: TGTGCCAGCAGCCGACAGAGAGAGACCCAGTACTTC. Translation gives CASSRQRETQYF.

The chain links TRBV6-2 or TRBV6-3 to TRBJ2-7, with 7 positions matching TRBD1. V was pared by 0 bases and J by 3 bases, with 8 bases of the junction left unmatched. The CDR3 extends over 16 amino acids. Germline CDR1 and CDR2: MNHEY and SVGEGT. CDR3: CASSYSIQRTGYEQYF. The CDR3 DNA sequence: TGTGCCAGCAGTTACTCGATCCAACGGACAGGCTACGAGCAGTACTTC.

With regard to this clonotype: A much larger clone sits a single nucleotide away, making a read error possible. The chain uses TRBV7-9 and TRBJ2-3; D ambiguous. This CDR3 spans 12 amino acids. Trimming shortened V by 2 bases and J by 4 bases, and 4 bases separated the two germline ends. CDR1 and CDR2 (germline): SEHNR, FQNEAQ (reference sequence). CDR3 in amino acids: CASSLIADTQYF. For the CDR3, the DNA is TGTGCCAGCAGCTTAATTGCAGATACGCAGTATTTT.

This clonotype turned up a few times. The genes are TRBV15 and TRBJ2-3; weak D call: TRBD2 (6 bases). V was shortened by 0 bases and J by 5 bases, with 21 bases between the two germline ends. This CDR3 has 18 amino acids. Germline-derived CDR1 and CDR2 are LNHNV and YYDKDF (reference sequence). CDR3 sequence: CATSRDYAAGWARDTQYF. The CDR3 DNA reads as TGTGCCACCAGCAGAGATTACGCGGCGGGGTGGGCTCGAGATACGCAGTATTTT.

The chain couples TRBV7-2 to TRBJ2-3; D is unresolved. This CDR3 contains 14 residues. The V end was cut by 5 bases, the J end by 0 bases, with 9 bases between. The germline V gene has CDR1 SGHTA and CDR2 FQGNSA. The DNA for the CDR3 is TGTGCCAGCAGCCCTGGTGAAAGCACAGATACGCAGTATTTT. Its translation is CASSPGESTDTQYF.

The rearrangement links TRBV19 to TRBJ1-5; D is ambiguous. Germline CDR1 is LNHDA and CDR2 is SQIVND (reference sequence). Trimming shortened V by 7 bases and J by 0 bases, and 10 bases separated the two germline ends. The CDR3 has 14 residues. CDR3 region: CASIQTASNQPQHF. Written as DNA, the CDR3 is TGTGCCAGTATCCAAACAGCTAGCAATCAGCCCCAGCATTTT.

The gene calls are TRBV6-1 and TRBJ1-1; tentative D call: TRBD1 (6 bases). This CDR3 is built from 15 residues. Germline V lookup: CDR1 MNHNS, CDR2 SASEGT. V was pared by 5 bases and J by 1 base, with 14 bases between. The CDR3 DNA reads TGTGCCAGCAGTTACGACAGGCCCTCGAACACTGAAGCTTTCTTT. Amino acid sequence: CASSYDRPSNTEAFF.

This clonotype has just a few counts. The chain links TRBV7-2 to TRBJ2-2; tentatively, D is TRBD2 (5 bases). The CDR3 is made up of 16 amino acids. Per germline, CDR1 SGHTA and CDR2 FQGNSA. Trimming took off 3 bases at V and 0 bases at J, with 11 bases between the two ends. This chain's CDR3 is CASSFSALSNTGELFF. The CDR3, as DNA: TGTGCCAGCAGCTTTAGCGCCCTATCGAACACCGGGGAGCTGTTTTTT. The entire variable domain, with the rest obtained from reference TRBV7-2 and TRBJ2-2, is as follows: GAGVSQSPSNKVTEKGKDVELRCDPISGHTALYWYRQSLGQGLEFLIYFQGNSAPDKSGLPSDRFSAERTGGSVSTLTIQRTQQEDSAVYLCASSFSALSNTGELFFGEGSRLTVL.

This chain links TRBV20-1 with TRBJ2-1, with 9 bases matching TRBD2. CDR1 is DFQATT and CDR2 is SNEGSKA in the germline V gene (reference sequence). Germline trimming cut 3 bases from V and 3 bases from J; bases unmatched to any gene: 3. The CDR3 is made up of 14 amino acids. The CDR3 spells CSARTSGHYNEQFF. The CDR3 DNA is TGCAGTGCTAGGACTAGCGGACACTACAATGAGCAGTTCTTC.

The chain is built from TRBV6-2 or TRBV6-3 and TRBJ2-7; D call uncertain. The V gene's germline CDR1 is MNHEY and CDR2 SVGEGT. Trimming left V 7 bases short and J 1 base short, with 20 bases between. CDR3 length: 16 residues. CDR3 region: CASTLRGRPASYEQYF. CDR3 in DNA: TGTGCCAGCACCCTTCGAGGAAGGCCAGCGTCCTACGAGCAGTACTTC.

The CDR3 loop is CASSLVGLGETQYF. The CDR3 DNA reads TGTGCCAGCAGCTTGGTTGGACTAGGGGAGACCCAGTACTTC. The chain joins TRBV5-5 to TRBJ2-5; 7 nucleotides line up with TRBD2. Germline V gene sequence: CDR1 SGHKS, CDR2 YYEKEE (reference sequence). This CDR3 contains 14 residues. The junction had 4 bases not matched to a gene; V was cut back by 0 bases and J by 5 bases.

As for this clonotype: A much more abundant neighbour one base away suggests this may be a read error. V gene TRBV5-5 combines with J gene TRBJ2-1, with TRBD2 matching 9 bases. Germline V gene lookup returns CDR1 SGHKS and CDR2 YYEKEE (reference sequence). V was pared by 4 bases and J by 0 bases, with 5 bases of the junction left unmatched. The CDR3 has 16 amino acids. The CDR3 nucleotides are TGTGCCAGCAGCCACCTAGCGGGGAGCTCCTACAATGAGCAGTTCTTC. Translated, it gives CASSHLAGSSYNEQFF.